This T cell receptor beta chain was sequenced in a study of blood T cell repertoires in COVID-19. Germline values: CDR1 KGHSH, CDR2 LQKENI. The CDR3 length is 17 residues. The V and J ends lost 3 bases and 3 bases, in that order; junction bases with no gene match: 13. Original methodology: It was from reference gene primer amplification that nucleated cell counts were estimated. TCRdb's copy holds only in-frame clones and misses some; the assay was immunoSEQ multiplex PCR. V, J and clone size were drawn from that table, and D and trimming were deduced from the DNA. The repertoire has 45,000 or so clones, roughly 80% of them found once; the top ten carry around 19%.

The J gene is TRBJ1-1, the V gene TRBV18, with TRBD1 matching over 7 bases. The receptor was derived from a man between 65 and 79 years old with acute or convalescent COVID-19. The sample taken for sequencing was peripheral blood. This CDR3 reads CASSPPRMTGRDTEAFF. The CDR3 nucleotides read TGTGCCAGCTCACCGCCTAGAATGACAGGGCGGGACACTGAAGCTTTCTTT.